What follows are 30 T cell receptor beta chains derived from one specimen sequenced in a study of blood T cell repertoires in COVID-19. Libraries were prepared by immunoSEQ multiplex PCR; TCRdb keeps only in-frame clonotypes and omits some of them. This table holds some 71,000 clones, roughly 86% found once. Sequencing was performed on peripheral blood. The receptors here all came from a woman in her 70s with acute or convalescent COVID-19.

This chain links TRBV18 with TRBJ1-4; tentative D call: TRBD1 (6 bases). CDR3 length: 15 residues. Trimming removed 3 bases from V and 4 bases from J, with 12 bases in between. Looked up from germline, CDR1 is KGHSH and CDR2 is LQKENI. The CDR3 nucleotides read TGTGCCAGCTCACCCATAGGACAGATTAATGAAAAACTGTTTTTT. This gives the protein CASSPIGQINEKLFF.

CDR3 in amino acids: CASSQGLSYSRTEKLFF. In DNA form, the CDR3 reads TGCGCCAGCAGCCAAGGGTTGTCGTATAGCAGAACTGAAAAACTGTTTTTT. V usage is TRBV4-1 and J usage is TRBJ1-4, with D hard to call. Trimming shortened V by 1 base and J by 7 bases, and 19 bases separated the two germline ends. In germline, CDR1 is MGHRA, CDR2 YSYEKL. This CDR3 comprises 17 residues.

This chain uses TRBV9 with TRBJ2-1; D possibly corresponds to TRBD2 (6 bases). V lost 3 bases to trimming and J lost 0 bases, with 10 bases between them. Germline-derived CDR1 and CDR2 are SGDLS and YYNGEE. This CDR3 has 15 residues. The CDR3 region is CASSATGDSYNEQFF. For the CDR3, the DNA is TGTGCCAGCAGCGCAACGGGGGACTCCTACAATGAGCAGTTCTTC.

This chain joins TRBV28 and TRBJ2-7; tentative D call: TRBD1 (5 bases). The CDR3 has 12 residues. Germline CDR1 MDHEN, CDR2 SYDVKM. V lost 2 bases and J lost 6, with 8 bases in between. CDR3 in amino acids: CASSLLGVEQYF. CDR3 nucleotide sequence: TGTGCCAGCAGTTTACTAGGGGTCGAGCAGTACTTC.

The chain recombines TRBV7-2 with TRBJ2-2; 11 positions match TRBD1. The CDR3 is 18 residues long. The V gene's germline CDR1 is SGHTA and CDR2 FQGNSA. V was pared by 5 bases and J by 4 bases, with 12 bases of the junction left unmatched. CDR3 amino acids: CASSPPPGQGAGTGELFF. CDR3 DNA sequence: TGTGCCAGCAGCCCTCCTCCAGGACAGGGGGCCGGCACCGGGGAGCTGTTTTTT.

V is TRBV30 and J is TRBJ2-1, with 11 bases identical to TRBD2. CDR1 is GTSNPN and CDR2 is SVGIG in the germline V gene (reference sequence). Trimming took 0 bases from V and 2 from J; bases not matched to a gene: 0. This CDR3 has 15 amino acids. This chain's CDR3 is CAWSVLAGAYNEQFF. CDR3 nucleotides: TGTGCCTGGAGTGTACTAGCGGGAGCCTACAATGAGCAGTTCTTC.

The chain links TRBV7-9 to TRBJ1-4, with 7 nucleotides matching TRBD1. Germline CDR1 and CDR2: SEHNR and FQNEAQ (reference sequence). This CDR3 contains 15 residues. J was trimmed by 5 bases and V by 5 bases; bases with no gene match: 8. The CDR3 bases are TGTGCCAGCAGCCCGGGGCCGGGACAGAATGAAAAACTGTTTTTT. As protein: CASSPGPGQNEKLFF. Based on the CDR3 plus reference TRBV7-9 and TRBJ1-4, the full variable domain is DTGVSQNPRHKITKRGQNVTFRCDPISEHNRLYWYRQTLGQGPEFLTYFQNEAQLEKSRLLSDRFSAERPKGSFSTLEIQRTEQGDSAMYLCASSPGPGQNEKLFFGSGTQLSVL.

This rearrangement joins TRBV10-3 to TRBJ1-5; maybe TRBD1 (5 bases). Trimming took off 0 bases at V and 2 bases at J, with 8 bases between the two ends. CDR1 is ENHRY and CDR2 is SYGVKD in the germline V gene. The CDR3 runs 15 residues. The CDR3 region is CAISESTEGNQPQHF. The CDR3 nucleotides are TGTGCCATCAGTGAGTCGACAGAAGGCAATCAGCCCCAGCATTTT.

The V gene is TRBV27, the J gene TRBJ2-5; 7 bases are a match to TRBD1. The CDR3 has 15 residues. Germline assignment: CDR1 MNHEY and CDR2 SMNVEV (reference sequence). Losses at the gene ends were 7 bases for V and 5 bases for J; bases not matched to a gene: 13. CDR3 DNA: TGTGCCAGCACCCGACAGGGACGGGGATTCGAGACCCAGTACTTC. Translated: CASTRQGRGFETQYF.

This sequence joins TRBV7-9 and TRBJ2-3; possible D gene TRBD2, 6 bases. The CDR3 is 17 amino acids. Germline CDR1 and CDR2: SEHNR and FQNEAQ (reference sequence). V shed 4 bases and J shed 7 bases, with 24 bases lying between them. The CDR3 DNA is TGTGCCAGCAGCTCCCCCCAGAGGGAGGCGCCGGGGTATACGCAGTATTTT. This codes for CASSSPQREAPGYTQYF.

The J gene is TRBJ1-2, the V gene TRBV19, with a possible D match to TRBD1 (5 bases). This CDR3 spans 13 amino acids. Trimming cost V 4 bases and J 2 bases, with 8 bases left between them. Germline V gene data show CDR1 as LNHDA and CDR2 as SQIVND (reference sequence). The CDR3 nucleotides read TGTGCCAGTAGTACACAGGCAAACTATGGCTACACCTTC. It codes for CASSTQANYGYTF.

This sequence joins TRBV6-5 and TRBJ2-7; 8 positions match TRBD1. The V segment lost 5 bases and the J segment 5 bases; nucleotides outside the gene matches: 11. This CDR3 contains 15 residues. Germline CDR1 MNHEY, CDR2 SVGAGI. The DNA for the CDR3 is TGTGCCAGCAGTCCTGACAGGGGAAGAGCCAACGAGCAGTACTTC. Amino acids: CASSPDRGRANEQYF.

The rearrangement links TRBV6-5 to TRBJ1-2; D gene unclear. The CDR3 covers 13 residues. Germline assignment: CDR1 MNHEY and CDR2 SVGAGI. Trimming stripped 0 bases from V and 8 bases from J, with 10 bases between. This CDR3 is CASSYSSLEGYTF. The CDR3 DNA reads TGTGCCAGCAGTTACTCGTCGCTTGAGGGCTACACCTTC.

The DNA for the CDR3 is TGTGCCAGCAGGGCCGCGACAGGGTCTAATGAAAAACTGTTTTTT. Amino acid sequence: CASRAATGSNEKLFF. The chain has TRBV2 and TRBJ1-4, with 7 nucleotides matching TRBD1. Germline CDR1 SNHLY, CDR2 FYNNEI. With V trimmed by 6 bases and J by 3 bases, 7 bases remained unmatched. The CDR3 is made up of 15 amino acids. Full variable domain (remainder filled in from reference TRBV2 and TRBJ1-4): EPEVTQTPSHQVTQMGQEVILRCVPISNHLYFYWYRQILGQKVEFLVSFYNNEISEKSEIFDDQFSVERPDGSNFTLKIRSTKLEDSAMYFCASRAATGSNEKLFFGSGTQLSVL.

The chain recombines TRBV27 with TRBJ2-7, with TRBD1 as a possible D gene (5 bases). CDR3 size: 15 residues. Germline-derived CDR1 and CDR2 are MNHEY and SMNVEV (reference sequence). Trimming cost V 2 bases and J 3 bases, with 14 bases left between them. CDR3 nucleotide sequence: TGTGCCAGCAGTTTAATTTCCCGACAGATCTACGAGCAGTACTTC. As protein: CASSLISRQIYEQYF.

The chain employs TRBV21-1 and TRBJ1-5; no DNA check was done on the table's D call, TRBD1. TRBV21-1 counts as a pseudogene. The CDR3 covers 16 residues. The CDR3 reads CASTPPDRDSNQPQHF. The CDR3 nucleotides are TGTGCCAGCACCCCCCCGGACAGGGATAGCAATCAGCCCCAGCATTTT.

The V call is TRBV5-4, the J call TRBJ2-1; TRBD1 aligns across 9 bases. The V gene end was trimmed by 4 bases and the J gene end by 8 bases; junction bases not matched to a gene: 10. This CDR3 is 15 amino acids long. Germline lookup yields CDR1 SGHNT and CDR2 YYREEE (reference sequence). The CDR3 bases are TGTGCCAGCAGCCGGCAGGTGGGACAGGGCGATGAGCAGTTCTTC. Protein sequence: CASSRQVGQGDEQFF.

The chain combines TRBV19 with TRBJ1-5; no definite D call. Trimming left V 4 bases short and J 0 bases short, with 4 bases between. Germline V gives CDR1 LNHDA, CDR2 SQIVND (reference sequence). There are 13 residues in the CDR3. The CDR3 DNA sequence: TGTGCCAGTAGTAGGGCTAGCAATCAGCCCCAGCATTTT. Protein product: CASSRASNQPQHF. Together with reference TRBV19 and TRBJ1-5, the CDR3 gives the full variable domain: DGGITQSPKYLFRKEGQNVTLSCEQNLNHDAMYWYRQDPGQGLRLIYYSQIVNDFQKGDIAEGYSVSREKKESFPLTVTSAQKNPTAFYLCASSRASNQPQHFGDGTRLSIL.

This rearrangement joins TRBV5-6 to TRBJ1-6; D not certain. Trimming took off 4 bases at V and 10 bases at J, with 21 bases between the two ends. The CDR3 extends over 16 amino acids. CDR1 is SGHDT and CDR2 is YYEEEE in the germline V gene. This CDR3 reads CASSPAIGVSRSPLHF. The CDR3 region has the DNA TGTGCCAGCAGCCCGGCGATCGGGGTTTCGCGATCACCCCTCCACTTT.

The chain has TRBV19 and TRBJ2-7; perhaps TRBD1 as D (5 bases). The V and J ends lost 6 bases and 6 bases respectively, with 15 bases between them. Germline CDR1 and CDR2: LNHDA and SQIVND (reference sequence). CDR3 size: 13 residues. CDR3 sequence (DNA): TGTGCCAGTAGCAATACGGCGGACATCGAGCAGTACTTC. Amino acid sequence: CASSNTADIEQYF.

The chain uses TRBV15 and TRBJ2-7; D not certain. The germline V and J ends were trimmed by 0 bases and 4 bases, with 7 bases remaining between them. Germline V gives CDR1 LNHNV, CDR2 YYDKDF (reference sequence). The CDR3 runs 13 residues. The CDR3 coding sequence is TGTGCCACCAGCAGAGATGTCCTGTACGAGCAGTACTTC. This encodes CATSRDVLYEQYF.

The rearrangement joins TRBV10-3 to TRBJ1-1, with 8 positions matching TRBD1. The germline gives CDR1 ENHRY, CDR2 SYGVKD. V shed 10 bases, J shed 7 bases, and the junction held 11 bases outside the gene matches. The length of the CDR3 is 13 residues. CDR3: CATSDRATLEAFF. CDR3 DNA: TGTGCCACCTCGGACAGGGCCACCCTTGAAGCTTTCTTT.

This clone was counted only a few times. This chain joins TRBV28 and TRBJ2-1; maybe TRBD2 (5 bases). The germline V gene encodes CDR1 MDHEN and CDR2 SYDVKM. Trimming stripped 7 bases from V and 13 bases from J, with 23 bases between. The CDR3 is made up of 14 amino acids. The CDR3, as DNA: TGTGCCAGCACCTCCCGGGGTGATGCGCTTGAACAGTTCTTC. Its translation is CASTSRGDALEQFF.

CDR3 in DNA: TGTGCCACCGCGACTAGCGGGAGATACAATGAGCAGTTCTTC. It specifies CATATSGRYNEQFF. The rearrangement uses TRBV6-5 and TRBJ2-1; 12 bases map to TRBD2. Trimming removed 10 bases from V and 4 bases from J; junction bases left unmatched: 5. Looked up from germline, CDR1 is MNHEY and CDR2 is SVGAGI. This CDR3 contains 14 residues.

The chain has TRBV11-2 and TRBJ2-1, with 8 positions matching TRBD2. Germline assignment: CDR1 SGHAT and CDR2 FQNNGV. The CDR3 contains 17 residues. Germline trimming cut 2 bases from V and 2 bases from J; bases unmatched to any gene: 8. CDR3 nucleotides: TGTGCCAGCAGCTTATTCTTTGGCGGGAGGACCTACAATGAGCAGTTCTTC. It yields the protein CASSLFFGGRTYNEQFF.

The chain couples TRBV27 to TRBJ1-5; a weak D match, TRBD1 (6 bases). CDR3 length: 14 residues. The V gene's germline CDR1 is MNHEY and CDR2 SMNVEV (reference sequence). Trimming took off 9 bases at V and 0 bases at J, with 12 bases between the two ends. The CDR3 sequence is CASRDKLSNQPQHF. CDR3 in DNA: TGTGCCAGTCGGGACAAACTTAGCAATCAGCCCCAGCATTTT.

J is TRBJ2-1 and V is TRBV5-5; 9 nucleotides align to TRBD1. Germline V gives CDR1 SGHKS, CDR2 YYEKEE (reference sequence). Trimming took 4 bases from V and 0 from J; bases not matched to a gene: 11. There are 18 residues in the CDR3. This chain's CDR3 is CASSAGGTGTGSYNEQFF. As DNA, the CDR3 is TGTGCCAGCAGCGCGGGCGGGACAGGGACCGGCTCCTACAATGAGCAGTTCTTC.

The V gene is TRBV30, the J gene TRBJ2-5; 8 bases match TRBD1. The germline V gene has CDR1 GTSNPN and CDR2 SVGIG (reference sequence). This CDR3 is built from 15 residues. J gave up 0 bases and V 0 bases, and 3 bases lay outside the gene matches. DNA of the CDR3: TGTGCCTGGAGTGTACACAGGGGGTACCAAGAGACCCAGTACTTC. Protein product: CAWSVHRGYQETQYF. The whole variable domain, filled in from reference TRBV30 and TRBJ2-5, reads SQTIHQWPATLVQPVGSPLSLECTVEGTSNPNLYWYRQAAGRGLQLLFYSVGIGQISSEVPQNLSASRPQDRQFILSSKKLLLSDSGFYLCAWSVHRGYQETQYFGPGTRLLVL.

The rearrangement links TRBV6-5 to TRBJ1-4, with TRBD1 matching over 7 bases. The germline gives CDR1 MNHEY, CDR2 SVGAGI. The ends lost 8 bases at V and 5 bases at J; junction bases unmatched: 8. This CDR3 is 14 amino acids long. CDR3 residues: CASHSGGTNEKLFF. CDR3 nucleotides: TGTGCCAGCCACTCAGGGGGTACAAATGAAAAACTGTTTTTT.

The DNA of the CDR3 is TGTGCCAGTACGGGACAGGCCTGGGGGAACACTGAAGCTTTCTTT. Protein sequence: CASTGQAWGNTEAFF. The chain carries TRBV19 and TRBJ1-1; 8 nucleotides match TRBD1. The CDR3 has 15 amino acids. CDR1 is LNHDA and CDR2 is SQIVND in the germline V gene (reference sequence). J was trimmed by 1 base and V by 7 bases; bases with no gene match: 8.